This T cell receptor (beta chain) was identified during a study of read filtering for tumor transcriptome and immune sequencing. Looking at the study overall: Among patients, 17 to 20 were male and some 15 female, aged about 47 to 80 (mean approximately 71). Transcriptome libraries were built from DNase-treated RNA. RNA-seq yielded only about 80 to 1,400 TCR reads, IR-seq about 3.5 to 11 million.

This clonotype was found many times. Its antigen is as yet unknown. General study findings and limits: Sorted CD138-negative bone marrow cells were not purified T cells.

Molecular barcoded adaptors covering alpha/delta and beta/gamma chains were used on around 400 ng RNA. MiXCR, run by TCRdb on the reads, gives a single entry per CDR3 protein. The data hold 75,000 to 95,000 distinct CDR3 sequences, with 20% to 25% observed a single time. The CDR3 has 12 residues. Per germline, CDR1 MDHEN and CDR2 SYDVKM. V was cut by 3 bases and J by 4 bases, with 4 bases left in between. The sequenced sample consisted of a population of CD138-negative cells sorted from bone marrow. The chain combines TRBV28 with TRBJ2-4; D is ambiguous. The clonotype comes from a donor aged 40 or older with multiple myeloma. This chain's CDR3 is CASSFDKNIQYF. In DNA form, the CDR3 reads TGTGCCAGCAGTTTCGATAAAAACATTCAGTACTTC.